This TCR beta chain is drawn from a study of T cell repertoires in aging, cancer and after chemotherapy. Study-level information: Approximately 9 million TCR reads made up the full dataset.

General study points: Median generation probability rose over the chemotherapy interval in each cancer cohort, suggesting rebound thymic output.

Rearranged V-D-J TRB sequences were amplified with a mixed TRB-A/B primer pool. TCRdb re-analysed the multiplex PCR reads in MiXCR, keeping a single row per CDR3 protein. The data show over 650 distinct CDR3 sequences, over 20% seen once. The template was genomic DNA from peripheral blood, not RNA. By sample share, this clonotype is medium-sized (0.01 to 0.1%). Its cognate antigen is unknown. This CDR3 contains 16 residues. Germline V gene lookup returns CDR1 MNHNY and CDR2 SVGAGI (reference sequence). V lost 4 bases, J lost 0 bases, and 7 bases stayed unmatched. The rearrangement uses TRBV6-6 and TRBJ2-7; 9 bases are shared with TRBD1. The material sequenced was blood. This receptor was taken from a human donor in good health. The chain's CDR3 is CASSSRLQGASYEQYF. CDR3 sequence (DNA): TGTGCCAGCAGTTCCCGCCTACAGGGGGCCTCCTACGAGCAGTACTTC.